Detailed here is one TCR beta chain. The patients serving as multiple sclerosis controls were treatment-naive. They had stable or active relapsing-remitting disease and fulfilled revised McDonald criteria. The RNA, 0.5 to 1 ug, was put through reverse transcription using random hexamers. TCRdb recomputed calls from the immunoSEQ multiplex PCR reads with MiXCR, one row per CDR3 protein. The sample records some 52,000 distinct CDR3 sequences, 93% being singletons. This sample was included in a study of CD8 T cells in Susac syndrome. In germline, CDR1 is SGDLS, CDR2 YYNGEE. CDR3 length: 12 amino acids. The V end lost 0 bases, the J end lost 11 bases, and 9 bases lay between the germline ends.

Sequencing was done on a sample of CD8+ T cells from PBMCs. The J gene is TRBJ2-1, the V gene TRBV9, with D perhaps matching TRBD1 (6 bases). The clonotype comes from a human donor with multiple sclerosis. CDR3 loop: CASSVGDTQQFF. The CDR3 DNA is TGTGCCAGCAGCGTAGGGGACACGCAGCAGTTCTTC.